Below are 12 T cell receptor beta chains sequenced from a single sample in a study of cytomegalovirus exposure and HLA in healthy donors. PCR was performed using 60 Vbeta and 13 Jbeta primers. Here immunoSEQ multiplex PCR was the method, and the copy in TCRdb shows in-frame clones only, minus some. The sample lists over 120,000 clones, 80% occurring once. The material sequenced was PBMCs. The source is a woman younger than 45 in good health and CMV-seronegative.

The genes are TRBV5-1 and TRBJ2-5; D is unclear. Germline V gene lookup returns CDR1 SGHRS and CDR2 YFSETQ. Trimming removed 0 bases from V and 2 bases from J, with 11 bases in between. CDR3 length: 15 residues. DNA of the CDR3: TGCGCCAGCAGCTTGGCGGCAGGCGTTCAAGAGACCCAGTACTTC. Its translation: CASSLAAGVQETQYF.

This clone was seen a few times. The CDR3 region is CAINWGTGVNTEAFF. Here the CDR3 DNA reads TGTGCCATCAATTGGGGGACAGGGGTAAACACTGAAGCTTTCTTT. The chain has TRBV10-3 and TRBJ1-1; 10 nucleotides match TRBD1. V trimming: 7 bases; J trimming: 2 bases; junction bases outside the gene matches: 7. CDR3 size: 15 residues. Germline lookup yields CDR1 ENHRY and CDR2 SYGVKD.

The CDR3 DNA is TGTGCCAGCACCAATTCCGCAGGGCGGACATCACCCCTCCACTTT. Protein product: CASTNSAGRTSPLHF. The rearrangement uses TRBV25-1 and TRBJ1-6; TRBD1 is a possible D gene (5 bases). CDR1 and CDR2 (germline): MGHDK, SYGVNS. This CDR3 is built from 15 residues. Trimming stripped 7 bases from V and 10 bases from J, with 20 bases between.

The V and J genes are TRBV5-4 and TRBJ2-7; 8 nucleotides match TRBD2. CDR3 size: 14 residues. Germline V gene data show CDR1 as SGHNT and CDR2 as YYREEE (reference sequence). The J segment lost 2 bases and the V segment lost 0 bases, leaving 1 base of the junction unmatched. This CDR3 is CASSLGLAPYEQYF. In DNA form, the CDR3 reads TGTGCCAGCAGCTTGGGACTAGCGCCCTACGAGCAGTACTTC. The complete variable domain, with remaining parts taken from reference TRBV5-4 and TRBJ2-7, reads ETGVTQSPTHLIKTRGQQVTLRCSSQSGHNTVSWYQQALGQGPQFIFQYYREEENGRGNFPPRFSGLQFPNYSSELNVNALELDDSALYLCASSLGLAPYEQYFGPGTRLTVT.

The CDR3: CASSEGSKGLKVLAKNIQYF. In DNA form, the CDR3 reads TGTGCCAGCAGTGAAGGAAGTAAAGGACTAAAAGTTCTAGCCAAAAACATTCAGTACTTC. The J gene is TRBJ2-4, the V gene TRBV6-1; TRBD2 might be the D (6 bases). The length of the CDR3 is 20 residues. V was shortened by 1 base and J by 0 bases, with 22 bases between the two germline ends. Germline CDR1 is MNHNS and CDR2 is SASEGT.

This clone is a singleton in its sample. V is TRBV19 and J is TRBJ1-4; D unclear. The CDR3 extends over 15 amino acids. Germline V lookup: CDR1 LNHDA, CDR2 SQIVND (reference sequence). V was pared by 5 bases and J by 4 bases, with 14 bases between. The chain's CDR3 is CASSPLESYNEKLFF. The CDR3 nucleotides read TGTGCCAGTAGTCCCCTGGAGTCGTATAATGAAAAACTGTTTTTT.

A remark on this clone: Distinct nucleotide sequences in the sample also encode this CDR3. The V and J genes are TRBV27 and TRBJ1-2; 8 bases are shared with TRBD1. Per the germline V gene, CDR1 is MNHEY and CDR2 is SMNVEV (reference sequence). With 5 bases clipped from V and 4 bases from J, the junction kept 3 bases outside the gene matches. The CDR3 totals 13 residues. This CDR3 reads CASSLTGGYGYTF. Written as DNA, the CDR3 is TGTGCCAGCAGTCTAACAGGGGGCTATGGCTACACCTTC.

V usage is TRBV7-6 and J usage is TRBJ2-3; 16 bases are shared with TRBD2. V shed 4 bases, J shed 0 bases, and the junction held 4 bases outside the gene matches. In germline, CDR1 is SGHVS, CDR2 FNYEAQ. The CDR3 loop spans 18 amino acids. CDR3 nucleotide sequence: TGTGCCAGCAGCTCAGGGACTAGCGGGGGGGCTAGCACAGATACGCAGTATTTT. Encoded protein: CASSSGTSGGASTDTQYF.

The rearrangement uses TRBV29-1 and TRBJ2-3, with a tentative D call TRBD1 (6 bases). The CDR3 loop spans 14 amino acids. Trimming took 3 bases from V and 0 from J, leaving 10 bases between them. Germline V gene sequence: CDR1 SQVTM, CDR2 ANQGSEA. The CDR3 loop reads CSVDRGTSTDTQYF. The DNA of the CDR3 is TGCAGCGTTGACAGGGGTACTAGCACAGATACGCAGTATTTT.

The rearrangement joins TRBV7-6 to TRBJ2-2; the D is unclear. Trimming removed 5 bases from V and 6 bases from J, with 10 bases in between. The germline V gene has CDR1 SGHVS and CDR2 FNYEAQ. This CDR3 comprises 13 residues. CDR3 nucleotides: TGTGCCAGCAGCCCCGGAGTAGCCGGGGAGCTGTTTTTT. Encoded protein: CASSPGVAGELFF.

The J gene is TRBJ2-6, the V gene TRBV7-3; D may be TRBD2 (7 bases). V was shortened by 3 bases and J by 1 base, with 13 bases between the two germline ends. CDR3 length: 17 amino acids. Per germline, CDR1 SGHTA and CDR2 FQGTGA. The CDR3 reads CASSLMGGQSGANVLTF. The CDR3 DNA is TGTGCCAGCAGCTTGATGGGGGGGCAGTCTGGGGCCAACGTCCTGACTTTC.

The chain joins TRBV7-3 to TRBJ1-1, with a weak D call TRBD1 (5 bases). The germline V and J ends were trimmed by 2 bases and 7 bases, with 8 bases remaining between them. The CDR3 spans 12 residues. The germline V gene has CDR1 SGHTA and CDR2 FQGTGA. In DNA form, the CDR3 reads TGTGCCAGCAGCTTACCAGGGAATGAAGCTTTCTTT. This codes for CASSLPGNEAFF.